Listed below are T cell receptor beta chains from one sample, sequenced in a study of blood T cells in healthy people across ages. One entry per CDR3 protein results from TCRdb running MiXCR on the 5' RACE reads. The table lists some 1.6 million distinct CDR3 sequences, around 36% of them singletons. The sequencing input was blood. Receptors were obtained from a woman in her twenties or thirties in good health. Each CDR3 is given with its conserved first and last residue. D genes are given only for firm matches. Not all rows give a size; the values are once, few, many and, for expanded clones, a class.

D gene	J gene	V gene	clone size	CDR3 DNA	CDR3 protein
.	TRBJ2-1	TRBV6-6	.	TGTGCCAGCAGTTACTCTGCGTTCAGGAGGACCTACAATGAGCAGTTCTTC	CASSYSAFRRTYNEQFF
.	TRBJ2-3	TRBV28	.	TGTGCCAGCAGGATAAAGGGAGATACGCAGTATTTT	CASRIKGDTQYF
.	TRBJ2-3	TRBV29-1	.	TGCAGCGTTGAAAGAGTGGGAGCGATTGTTGATACGCAGTATTTT	CSVERVGAIVDTQYF
.	TRBJ2-1	TRBV29-1	many	TGCAGCGTTGAAGATCAGGGAAGTGGGCAGTACAATGAGCAGTTCTTC	CSVEDQGSGQYNEQFF
TRBD1	TRBJ2-5	TRBV19	.	TGTGCCAGAACCGGACAGGACCAAGAGACCCAGTACTTC	CARTGQDQETQYF
TRBD1	TRBJ2-7	TRBV20-1	few	TGCAGTGCTAGATTCCCGGACAGGGGCTACGAGCAGTACTTC	CSARFPDRGYEQYF
.	TRBJ2-5	TRBV4-1	few	TGCGCCAGCAGCCAAGATAGTGAGGGACTCGGGTACTTC	CASSQDSEGLGYF
.	TRBJ1-2	TRBV7-9	few	TGTGCCAGCGACAAGGGTTTCGGCTACACCTTC	CASDKGFGYTF
.	TRBJ2-7	TRBV20-1	few	TGCAGTGCAACTAAAGGACAAATCGAGCAGTACTTC	CSATKGQIEQYF
.	TRBJ1-3	TRBV20-1	once	TGCAGTGCTAGAGATCAGGGGCATAAGGCGAACACCATATATTTT	CSARDQGHKANTIYF
.	TRBJ2-1	TRBV5-1	few	TGCGCCAGCAGCTTGACGGCCGGGGTGAATGAGCAGTTCTTC	CASSLTAGVNEQFF
.	TRBJ1-1	TRBV29-1	few	TGCAGCGTTGTGTTAGCCACCCGGAACACTGAAGCTTTCTTT	CSVVLATRNTEAFF
.	TRBJ2-1	TRBV3-1	.	TGTGCCAGCAGCGGGGGGGCAGCCAATGAGCAGTTCTTC	CASSGGAANEQFF
.	TRBJ2-7	TRBV10-3	many	TGTGCCATCAGTGAGTCCGGTGGGGTCCCCTACGAGCAGTACTTC	CAISESGGVPYEQYF
.	TRBJ1-5	TRBV28	.	TGTGCCAGCAGAATTGAGGGGGGGGATCATCAGCCCCAGCATTTT	CASRIEGGDHQPQHF
.	TRBJ2-3	TRBV18	.	TGTGCCAGCTCACCACTCTCGGGGCCCAACACAGATACGCAGTATTTT	CASSPLSGPNTDTQYF
TRBD1	TRBJ2-6	TRBV10-3	many	TGTGCCATCACCCCAGGGACAGGGGCAGGGGCCAACGTCCTGACTTTC	CAITPGTGAGANVLTF
.	TRBJ1-2	TRBV12-3/TRBV12-4	.	TGTGCCAGCAGTTACCCAGGGGATCGGGGCTACACCTTC	CASSYPGDRGYTF
.	TRBJ2-5	TRBV3-1	.	TGTGCCAGCAGCCAACTTGGTGGGCTTGGTCGGCAAGAGACCCAGTACTTC	CASSQLGGLGRQETQYF
TRBD2	TRBJ2-1	TRBV15	few	TGTGCCACCAGCTGGGAGGGCGACTCCTACAATGAGCAGTTCTTC	CATSWEGDSYNEQFF
.	TRBJ1-1	TRBV6-5	.	TGTGCCAGCAGTTACGCCTCAGGGACTGAAGCTTTCTTT	CASSYASGTEAFF
TRBD1	TRBJ1-1	TRBV4-2	once	TGTGCCAGCAGCCGGAGACAGGGGCCGATGAACACTGAAGCTTTCTTT	CASSRRQGPMNTEAFF
TRBD2	TRBJ2-1	TRBV12-3/TRBV12-4	few	TGTGCCAGCACTCGGGACTATTACAATGAGCAGTTCTTC	CASTRDYYNEQFF
.	TRBJ2-5	TRBV5-8	.	TGTGCCAGCAGCTTGTTCGCACAGGGCGGTTACGGGCAGTACTTC	CASSLFAQGGYGQYF
.	TRBJ2-3	TRBV20-1	few	TGCAGTGCTGCCCGACTAGTTGGAGGTGTAGATACGCAGTATTTT	CSAARLVGGVDTQYF
.	TRBJ2-5	TRBV5-1	.	TGCGCCAGCAGCCGCGGACGGCTCCAAGAGACCCAGTACTTC	CASSRGRLQETQYF
TRBD2	TRBJ2-3	TRBV12-3/TRBV12-4	.	TGTGCCAGCAGCCGGGGACTAGCGGTAGCAGATACGCAGTATTTT	CASSRGLAVADTQYF
TRBD1	TRBJ2-5	TRBV30	.	TGTGCCTGGAGTAGGGACAGGGGAGGAGAGACCCAGTACTTC	CAWSRDRGGETQYF
.	TRBJ1-2	TRBV20-1	few	TGCAGTGCTAGAGTACGGGACATCCTTAACTATGGCTACACCTTC	CSARVRDILNYGYTF
.	TRBJ1-5	TRBV6-1	.	TGTGCCAGCAGTGAAGCGGTTCAGGGCGGACATAGCAATCAGCCCCAGCATTTT	CASSEAVQGGHSNQPQHF
.	TRBJ2-5	TRBV4-2	.	TGTGCCAGCAGCCAAGCCAAGGCGAGTCGAGAGACCCAGTACTTC	CASSQAKASRETQYF
.	TRBJ1-2	TRBV3-1	.	TGTGCCAGCAGCCACGCAGACTATGGCTACACCTTC	CASSHADYGYTF
.	TRBJ2-1	TRBV9	.	TGTGCCAGCAGCGTAGGAGGCGCTAACAATGAGCAGTTCTTC	CASSVGGANNEQFF
.	TRBJ2-1	TRBV10-3	.	TGTGCCATCAGTGAGTCGGGACTCTTGGGGAATGAGCAGTTCTTC	CAISESGLLGNEQFF
.	TRBJ2-3	TRBV27	few	TGTGCCAGCAGTTTATTTTCCGGCTATACGCAGTATTTT	CASSLFSGYTQYF
.	TRBJ2-1	TRBV5-1	.	TGCGCCAGCAGCTTGGGAAACCGGGCCAATCTACACAATGAGCAGTTCTTC	CASSLGNRANLHNEQFF
TRBD1	TRBJ2-1	TRBV11-2	.	TGTGCCAGCAGACCCGTCCAGGGGGCCCTCTACAATGAGCAGTTCTTC	CASRPVQGALYNEQFF
.	TRBJ1-2	TRBV4-1	.	TGCGCCAGCAGTCCAGTCGGCGGGCGCGTTGGCTACACCTTC	CASSPVGGRVGYTF
.	TRBJ2-3	TRBV5-1	few	TGCGCCAGCAGCTTGGCCTGGGAAGATACGCAGTATTTT	CASSLAWEDTQYF
.	TRBJ2-5	TRBV5-6	.	TGTGCCGGCAGCTTGGAGTCCAGGGACCAAGAGACCCAGTACTTC	CAGSLESRDQETQYF
.	TRBJ2-5	TRBV9	few	TGTGCCAGCCGCGTAGACCAACAAGAGACCCAGTACTTC	CASRVDQQETQYF
TRBD2	TRBJ2-1	TRBV5-6	.	TGTGCCAGCAGCTTTAGTACTAGCGGGAGGGCAAGTGAGCAGTTCTTC	CASSFSTSGRASEQFF
.	TRBJ1-2	TRBV20-1	.	TGCAGTGCTAGAGTAGCGGTAGGTGGCTACACCTTC	CSARVAVGGYTF
TRBD2	TRBJ2-1	TRBV4-1	few	TGCGCCAGCAGCCAAGAATGGCTAGCGGGAGGTCATGAGCAGTTCTTC	CASSQEWLAGGHEQFF
TRBD2	TRBJ2-5	TRBV28	.	TGTGCCAGCCGAAGGGAGACTAGCGGGAGGGGGACCCAGTACTTC	CASRRETSGRGTQYF
TRBD1	TRBJ2-5	TRBV27	few	TGTGCCAGCAGTCCGAAGGGACAGGCCCAAGAGACCCAGTACTTC	CASSPKGQAQETQYF
.	TRBJ2-7	TRBV7-2	.	TGTGCCAGCAGCTTAGTAGGAGGGGGGAGCTCCTACGAGCAGTACTTC	CASSLVGGGSSYEQYF
TRBD2	TRBJ2-1	TRBV9	few	TGTGCCAGCAGCGCAAGACTAGCGGGGGAGTTCTTGGATGAGCAGTTCTTC	CASSARLAGEFLDEQFF
.	TRBJ2-1	TRBV7-2	many	TGTGCCAGCAGCCCATGGGCTTTCTACGAGCAGTTCTTC	CASSPWAFYEQFF
.	TRBJ2-1	TRBV6-1	many	TGTGCCAGCAGCGTAGCGGAGCACAATGAGCAGTTCTTC	CASSVAEHNEQFF
TRBD2	TRBJ2-5	TRBV20-1	.	TGCAGTGCTAGAGGGTATTCTAGCGGGAGGGCCGGGGAGACCCAGTACTTC	CSARGYSSGRAGETQYF
.	TRBJ2-7	TRBV2	few	TGTGCCAGCAGTGAAGACCGGGACTTTTCCTACGAGCAGTACTTC	CASSEDRDFSYEQYF
.	TRBJ2-1	TRBV29-1	.	TGCAGCGTGGTAGGAGAGGAGGGCGGATGGGATGAGCAGTTCTTC	CSVVGEEGGWDEQFF
TRBD2	TRBJ2-7	TRBV9	.	TGTGCCAGCAGCGTCCCCGGACTAGCGAACTCCTACGAGCAGTACTTC	CASSVPGLANSYEQYF